This TCR beta chain was profiled in a study of shared clonotypes between healthy human individuals. About the study: Donors were a couple of women and a few men aged 18 to 49. Regarding the study as a whole: Larger estimated richness was generally recorded for naive subsets relative to memory subsets. The rarefaction results pointed to incomplete sorted-subset sequencing despite large depth.

Trimming pared 7 bases from V and 0 bases from J, leaving 13 bases between. The CDR3 consists of 15 residues. The germline CDR1 and CDR2 sequences are LNHDA and SQIVND (reference sequence). Of note for this clone: What it recognizes is unknown.

Across several immunoSEQ plates, the genomic DNA of each subset was split evenly. Clones were read by immunoSEQ multiplex PCR, and TCRdb kept only the in-frame ones, dropping some. Of 600,000 to 750,000 clones in the sample, roughly 70% were seen once. This sequence originates from a woman aged 30 to 39 in good health. The chain links TRBV19 to TRBJ2-1; D is undetermined. What was sequenced was memory CD4+ T cells sorted from blood. Indicated subset: CD45RA-negative fraction. The CDR3 DNA reads TGTGCCAGTACCAAGGGCAGAAGCTCCTACAATGAGCAGTTCTTC. Translation: CASTKGRSSYNEQFF.